This T cell receptor beta chain was captured by sequencing in a study of blood T cell repertoires in COVID-19. The CDR3 contains 10 residues. Looked up from germline, CDR1 is DFQATT and CDR2 is SNEGSKA (reference sequence). With 6 bases removed from V and 8 bases from J, the gap between germline ends came to 10 bases. The repertoire was sequenced with immunoSEQ multiplex PCR; TCRdb's copy has only in-frame clones and lacks some. Among 30,000 to 45,000 clones listed, around 80% were seen once. The origin of this receptor is a man aged 70 or older with acute or convalescent COVID-19. This chain joins TRBV20-1 and TRBJ1-2; D may be TRBD1 (6 bases). The material sequenced was peripheral blood. CDR3 sequence (DNA): TGCAGTGCCCCTCAGGGGGGCTACACCTTC. Protein sequence: CSAPQGGYTF.